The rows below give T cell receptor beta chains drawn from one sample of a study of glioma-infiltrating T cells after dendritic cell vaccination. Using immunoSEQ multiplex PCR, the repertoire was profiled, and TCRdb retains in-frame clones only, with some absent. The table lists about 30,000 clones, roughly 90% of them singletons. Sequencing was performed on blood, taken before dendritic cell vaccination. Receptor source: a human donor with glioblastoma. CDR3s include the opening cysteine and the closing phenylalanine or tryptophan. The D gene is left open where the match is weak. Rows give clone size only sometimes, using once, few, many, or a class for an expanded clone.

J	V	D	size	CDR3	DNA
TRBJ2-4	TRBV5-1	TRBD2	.	CASSPPLQLAGGDIQYF	TGCGCCAGCAGCCCGCCCTTGCAACTAGCGGGGGGGGACATTCAGTACTTC
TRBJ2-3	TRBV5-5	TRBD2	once	CASSLRLAITDTQYF	TGTGCCAGCAGCTTGCGACTAGCAATCACAGATACGCAGTATTTT
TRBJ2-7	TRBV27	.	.	CASSPSGSWVGEQYF	TGTGCCAGCAGTCCCAGCGGTAGTTGGGTTGGCGAGCAGTACTTC
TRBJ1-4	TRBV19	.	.	CASSIRLGTLPEKLFF	TGTGCCAGTAGTATTAGGCTGGGGACACTACCTGAAAAACTGTTTTTT
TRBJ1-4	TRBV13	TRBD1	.	CASSLRQGAEKLFF	TGTGCCAGCAGCTTAAGGCAGGGGGCCGAAAAACTGTTTTTT
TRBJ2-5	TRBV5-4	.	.	CASSFGGARETQYF	TGTGCCAGCAGCTTTGGGGGGGCACGGGAGACCCAGTACTTC
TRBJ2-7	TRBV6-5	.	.	CASRPRQAYEQYF	TGTGCCAGCAGGCCTCGACAGGCATACGAGCAGTACTTC
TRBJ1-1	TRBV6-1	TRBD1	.	CASKMTGRMNTEAFF	TGTGCCAGCAAGATGACAGGGAGAATGAACACTGAAGCTTTCTTT
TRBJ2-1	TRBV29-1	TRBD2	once	CSGTGTSGGNNEQFF	TGCAGCGGTACCGGGACTAGCGGGGGGAACAATGAGCAGTTCTTC
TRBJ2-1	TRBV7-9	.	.	CASPRGGGVNNEQFF	TGTGCCAGCCCGCGAGGAGGTGGGGTGAACAATGAGCAGTTCTTC
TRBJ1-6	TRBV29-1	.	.	CSVREMGSSYNSPLHF	TGCAGCGTCAGGGAAATGGGATCCTCCTATAATTCCCCCCTCCACTTT
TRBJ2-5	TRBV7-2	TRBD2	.	CASSRGLGQETQYF	TGTGCCAGCAGCCGCGGACTAGGCCAAGAGACCCAGTACTTC
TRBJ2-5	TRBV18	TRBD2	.	CASSLGSGGLQETQYF	TGTGCCAGCTCACTCGGTAGCGGGGGGCTACAAGAGACCCAGTACTTC
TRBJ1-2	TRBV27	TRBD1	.	CASSFVDRVYGYTF	TGTGCCAGCAGTTTTGTGGACAGGGTATATGGCTACACCTTC
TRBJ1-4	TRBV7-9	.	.	CASREGTGVNEKLFF	TGTGCCAGCAGAGAAGGGACGGGGGTTAATGAAAAACTGTTTTTT
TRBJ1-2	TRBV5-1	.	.	CASSLSGVRYGYTF	TGCGCCAGCAGCTTGTCGGGGGTTCGGTATGGCTACACCTTC
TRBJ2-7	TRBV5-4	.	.	CASSLEREQYF	TGTGCCAGCAGCTTGGAGCGCGAGCAGTACTTC
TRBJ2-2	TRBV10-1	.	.	CASAFAGGELFF	TGCGCCAGCGCCTTCGCAGGCGGGGAGCTGTTTTTT
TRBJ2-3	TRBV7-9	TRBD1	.	CASSSTVPKGQGSTDTQYF	TGTGCCAGCAGCTCAACCGTACCCAAGGGACAGGGGAGCACAGATACGCAGTATTTT
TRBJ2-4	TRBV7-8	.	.	CASSLGLTGSQSIQYF	TGTGCCAGCAGCTTAGGATTGACAGGTAGCCAAAGCATTCAGTACTTC
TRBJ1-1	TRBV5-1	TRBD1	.	CASSLVGTGNTEAFF	TGCGCCAGCAGCTTGGTGGGGACAGGGAACACTGAAGCTTTCTTT
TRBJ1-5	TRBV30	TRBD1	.	CAWSLDRGNQPQHF	TGTGCCTGGAGTCTTGACAGGGGAAACCAGCCCCAGCATTTT
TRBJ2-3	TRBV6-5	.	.	CASSYRGPPDTQYF	TGTGCCAGCAGTTACCGCGGGCCCCCGGATACGCAGTATTTT
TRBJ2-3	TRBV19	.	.	CASRTSSGGHTDTQYF	TGTGCCAGTAGGACGAGTAGCGGAGGGCACACAGATACGCAGTATTTT
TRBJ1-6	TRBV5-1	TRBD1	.	CASSIGQGPNSPLHF	TGCGCCAGCAGCATCGGACAGGGGCCGAATTCACCCCTCCACTTT
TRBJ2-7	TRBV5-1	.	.	CASSPRGPGTPRYEQYF	TGCGCCAGCAGCCCCAGGGGCCCCGGGACACCTCGTTACGAGCAGTACTTC
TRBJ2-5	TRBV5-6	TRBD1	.	CASSSPAGGMETQYF	TGTGCCAGCAGCTCTCCCGCAGGGGGCATGGAGACCCAGTACTTC
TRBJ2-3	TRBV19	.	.	CASSSTGVSTDTQYF	TGTGCCAGTAGTAGTACAGGCGTTAGCACAGATACGCAGTATTTT
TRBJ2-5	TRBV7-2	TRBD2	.	CASSLMSGGQETQYF	TGTGCCAGCAGCTTAATGAGCGGGGGTCAAGAGACCCAGTACTTC
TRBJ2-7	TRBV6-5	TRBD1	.	CASSDSTGSYEQYF	TGTGCCAGCAGTGACTCGACAGGGAGTTACGAGCAGTACTTC
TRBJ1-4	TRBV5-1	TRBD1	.	CASSPGTGGANEKLFF	TGCGCCAGCAGCCCCGGGACAGGGGGAGCTAATGAAAAACTGTTTTTT
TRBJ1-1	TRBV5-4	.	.	CASSLVPNRENTEAFF	TGTGCCAGCAGCTTGGTGCCAAACAGGGAAAACACTGAAGCTTTCTTT
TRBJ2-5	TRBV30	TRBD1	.	CAWSVGGGETQYF	TGTGCCTGGAGTGTAGGGGGCGGAGAGACCCAGTACTTC
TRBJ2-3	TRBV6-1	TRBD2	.	CASSEPLGGGITDTQYF	TGTGCCAGCAGTGAACCTCTGGGCGGGGGGATCACAGATACGCAGTATTTT
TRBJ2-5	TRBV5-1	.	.	CASSDRFQETQYF	TGCGCCAGCAGCGACAGGTTCCAAGAGACCCAGTACTTC
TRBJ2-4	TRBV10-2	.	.	CAISETASDIQYF	TGCGCCATTTCGGAGACAGCTTCGGACATTCAGTACTTC
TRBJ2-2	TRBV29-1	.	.	CSVPGGTGELFF	TGCAGCGTTCCGGGTGGGACCGGGGAGCTGTTTTTT
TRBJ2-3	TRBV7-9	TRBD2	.	CASSQRGLATSTDTQYF	TGTGCCAGCAGCCAGAGGGGACTAGCGACGAGCACAGATACGCAGTATTTT
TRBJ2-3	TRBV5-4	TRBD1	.	CASSLGTGIRTDTQYF	TGTGCCAGCAGCTTAGGGACAGGGATTCGCACAGATACGCAGTATTTT
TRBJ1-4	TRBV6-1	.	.	CASSTGGHTNEKLFF	TGTGCCAGCAGTACGGGGGGGCATACTAATGAAAAACTGTTTTTT
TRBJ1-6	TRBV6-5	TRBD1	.	CASSSQGGNNSPLHF	TGTGCCAGCAGTTCCCAGGGGGGTAATAATTCACCCCTCCACTTT
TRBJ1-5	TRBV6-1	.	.	CATEGGSNQPQHF	TGTGCCACAGAGGGTGGTAGCAATCAGCCCCAGCATTTT
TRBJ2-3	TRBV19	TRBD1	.	CASSKTGGPDTQYF	TGTGCCAGTAGCAAAACAGGGGGCCCAGATACGCAGTATTTT
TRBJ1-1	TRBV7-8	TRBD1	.	CASSSDRGWTEAFF	TGTGCCAGCAGCTCGGACAGGGGGTGGACTGAAGCTTTCTTT
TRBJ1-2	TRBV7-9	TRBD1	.	CASSYGQDYGYTF	TGTGCCAGCAGCTACGGACAGGACTATGGCTACACCTTC
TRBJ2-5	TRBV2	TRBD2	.	CATKTGGGAGETQYF	TGTGCCACAAAAACCGGCGGGGGGGCCGGAGAGACCCAGTACTTC
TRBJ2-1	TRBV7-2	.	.	CASSLAGSSYNEQFF	TGTGCCAGCAGCTTAGCGGGGAGCTCCTACAATGAGCAGTTCTTC
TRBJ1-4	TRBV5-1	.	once	CASSLEARSVKKLFF	TGCGCCAGCAGCTTGGAGGCTAGGTCTGTTAAAAAACTGTTTTTT
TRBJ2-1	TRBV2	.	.	CASSFSFSSYNEQFF	TGTGCCAGCAGTTTTAGCTTTAGCTCCTACAATGAGCAGTTCTTC
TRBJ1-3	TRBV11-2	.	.	CASSLDPEGSRNTIYF	TGTGCCAGCAGCTTAGATCCAGAGGGTTCCAGAAACACCATATATTTT
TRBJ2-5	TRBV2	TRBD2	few	CASSGLAGEKTQYF	TGTGCCAGCAGTGGGCTAGCGGGGGAAAAGACCCAGTACTTC
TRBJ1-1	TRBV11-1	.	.	CASTSAASATEAFF	TGTGCCAGCACATCTGCGGCGAGTGCCACTGAAGCTTTCTTT